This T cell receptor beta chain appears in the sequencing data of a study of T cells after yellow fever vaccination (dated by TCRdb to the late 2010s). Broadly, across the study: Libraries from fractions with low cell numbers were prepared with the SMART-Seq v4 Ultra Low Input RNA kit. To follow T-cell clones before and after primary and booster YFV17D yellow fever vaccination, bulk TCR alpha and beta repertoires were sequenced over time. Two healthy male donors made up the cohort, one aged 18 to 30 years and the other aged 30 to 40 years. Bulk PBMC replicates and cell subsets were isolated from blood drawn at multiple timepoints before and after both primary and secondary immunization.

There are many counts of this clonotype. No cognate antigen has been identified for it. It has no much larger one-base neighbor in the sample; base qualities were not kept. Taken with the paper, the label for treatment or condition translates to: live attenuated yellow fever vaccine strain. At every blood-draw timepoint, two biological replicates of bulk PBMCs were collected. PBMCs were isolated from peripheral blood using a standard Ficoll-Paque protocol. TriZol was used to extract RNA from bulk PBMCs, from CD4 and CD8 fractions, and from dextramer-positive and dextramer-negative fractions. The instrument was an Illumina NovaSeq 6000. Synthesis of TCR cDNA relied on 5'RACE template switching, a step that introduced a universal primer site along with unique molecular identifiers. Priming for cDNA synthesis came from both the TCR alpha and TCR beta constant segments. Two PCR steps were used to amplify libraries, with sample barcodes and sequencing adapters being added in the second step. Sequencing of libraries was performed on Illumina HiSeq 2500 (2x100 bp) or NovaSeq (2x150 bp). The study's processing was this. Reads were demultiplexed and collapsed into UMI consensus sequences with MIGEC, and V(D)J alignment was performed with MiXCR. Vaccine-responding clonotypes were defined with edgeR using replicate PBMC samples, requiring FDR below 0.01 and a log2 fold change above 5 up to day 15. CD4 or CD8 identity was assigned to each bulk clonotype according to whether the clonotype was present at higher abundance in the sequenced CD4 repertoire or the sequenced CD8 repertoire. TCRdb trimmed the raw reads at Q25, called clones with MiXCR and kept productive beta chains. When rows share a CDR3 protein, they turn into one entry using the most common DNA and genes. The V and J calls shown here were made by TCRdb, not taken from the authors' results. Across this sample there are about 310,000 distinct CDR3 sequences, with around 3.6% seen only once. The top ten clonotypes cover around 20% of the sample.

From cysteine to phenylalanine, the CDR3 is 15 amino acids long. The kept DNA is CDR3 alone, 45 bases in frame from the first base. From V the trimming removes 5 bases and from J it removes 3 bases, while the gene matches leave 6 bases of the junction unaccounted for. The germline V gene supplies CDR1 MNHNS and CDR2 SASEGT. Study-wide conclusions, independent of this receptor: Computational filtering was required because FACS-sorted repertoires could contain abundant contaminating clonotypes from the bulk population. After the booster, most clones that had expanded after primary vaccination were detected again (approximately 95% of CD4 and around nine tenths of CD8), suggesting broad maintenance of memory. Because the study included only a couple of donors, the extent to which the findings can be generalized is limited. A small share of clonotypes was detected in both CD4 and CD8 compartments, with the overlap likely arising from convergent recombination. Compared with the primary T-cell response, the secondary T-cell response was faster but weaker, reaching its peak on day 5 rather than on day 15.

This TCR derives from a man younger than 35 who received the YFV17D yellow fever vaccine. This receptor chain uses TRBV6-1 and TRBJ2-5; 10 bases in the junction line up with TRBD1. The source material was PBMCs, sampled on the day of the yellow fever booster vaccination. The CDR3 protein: CASSLFGQGEETQYF. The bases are TGTGCCAGCAGTCTCTTTGGACAGGGGGAAGAGACCCAGTACTTC.